Shown below are 16 T cell receptor beta chains from a single sample sequenced in a study of control samples from healthy donors and cancer patients. Here immunoSEQ multiplex PCR was the method, and the copy in TCRdb shows in-frame clones only, minus some. Of about 160,000 clones in the sample, roughly 94% were seen once. Sequenced: PBMCs. Receptors originate from a man aged 60 to 69 with colorectal cancer.

The table lists this clone with a count of one. The chain employs TRBV5-5 and TRBJ2-1; possible D gene TRBD2, 5 bases. This CDR3 region has 16 residues. Germline values: CDR1 SGHKS, CDR2 YYEKEE (reference sequence). Between the trimmed V and J ends, which lost 4 bases and 0 bases, there was a span of 14 bases. Written as DNA, the CDR3 is TGTGCCAGCAGCGCCGAGGGTCCGAGCTCCTACAATGAGCAGTTCTTC. Protein: CASSAEGPSSYNEQFF.

V and J are TRBV30 and TRBJ1-2; D remains ambiguous. V dropped 4 bases and J dropped 0 bases, with 6 bases sitting between them. This CDR3 has 12 amino acids. Germline loops: CDR1 GTSNPN, CDR2 SVGIG (reference sequence). The CDR3 DNA follows: TGTGCCTGGACGTTGTCTAACTATGGCTACACCTTC. This codes for CAWTLSNYGYTF.

V and J are TRBV11-2 and TRBJ1-3; D unclear. The germline V gene encodes CDR1 SGHAT and CDR2 FQNNGV. The CDR3 has 14 amino acids. V lost 1 base, J lost 11 bases, and 15 bases lay in between. The CDR3 DNA reads as TGTGCCAGCAGCTTAGGAGTGGCCCCTCGGCCCATATATTTT. Its translation: CASSLGVAPRPIYF. Combining the CDR3 with reference TRBV11-2 and TRBJ1-3 gives the whole variable domain EAGVAQSPRYKIIEKRQSVAFWCNPISGHATLYWYQQILGQGPKLLIQFQNNGVVDDSQLPKDRFSAERLKGVDSTLKIQPAKLEDSAVYLCASSLGVAPRPIYFGEGSWLTVV.

This clone was picked up one time. V and J are TRBV6-2 or TRBV6-3 and TRBJ1-2; 12 positions match TRBD1. The CDR3 spans 15 residues. Germline V gene lookup returns CDR1 MNHEY and CDR2 SVGEGT. The junction had 1 base not matched to a gene; V was cut back by 2 bases and J by 3 bases. The CDR3 sequence is CASSYGTGGHYGYTF. The CDR3 DNA follows: TGTGCCAGCAGTTACGGGACAGGGGGCCACTATGGCTACACCTTC.

This chain uses TRBV6-2 or TRBV6-3 with TRBJ1-4; D call uncertain. This CDR3 is 15 amino acids long. V lost 2 bases and J 7 bases, leaving 14 bases between the germline ends. The germline CDR1 and CDR2 sequences are MNHEY and SVGEGT. CDR3 bases: TGTGCCAGCAGTTACGGTTTCCGGTCGGGTGAAAAACTGTTTTTT. It codes for CASSYGFRSGEKLFF.

The rearrangement links TRBV19 to TRBJ1-1; TRBD1 might be the D (5 bases). Trimming cost V 3 bases and J 0 bases, with 17 bases left between them. CDR3 size: 17 residues. From germline, CDR1 is LNHDA and CDR2 SQIVND (reference sequence). The chain's CDR3 is CASSMGVGGSMNTEAFF. For the CDR3, the DNA is TGTGCCAGTAGTATGGGGGTTGGGGGGTCCATGAACACTGAAGCTTTCTTT. Drawing the rest from reference TRBV19 and TRBJ1-1, the complete variable domain is DGGITQSPKYLFRKEGQNVTLSCEQNLNHDAMYWYRQDPGQGLRLIYYSQIVNDFQKGDIAEGYSVSREKKESFPLTVTSAQKNPTAFYLCASSMGVGGSMNTEAFFGQGTRLTVV.

The chain uses TRBV12-3 or TRBV12-4 and TRBJ1-1; the match to TRBD1 covers 8 bases. Trimming at V came to 7 bases and at J to 10 bases, leaving 8 bases not matched to a gene. The CDR3 totals 12 residues. The CDR3 loop reads CASNTGGTRAFF. The CDR3 DNA reads TGTGCCAGCAACACAGGGGGGACGAGAGCTTTCTTT.

The V and J genes are TRBV6-2 or TRBV6-3 and TRBJ2-3; 9 positions agree with TRBD2. The CDR3 runs 15 residues. After removal of 6 bases from V and 2 bases from J, the junction contained 6 bases not matched to a gene. Per germline, CDR1 MNHEY and CDR2 SVGEGT. Here the CDR3 reads CASSLERGVTDTQYF. For the CDR3, the DNA is TGTGCCAGCAGCCTTGAGCGGGGGGTCACAGATACGCAGTATTTT.

The chain carries TRBV30 and TRBJ1-1; D unresolved. V dropped 2 bases and J dropped 0 bases, with 4 bases sitting between them. CDR3 length equals 12 residues. Germline V lookup: CDR1 GTSNPN, CDR2 SVGIG (reference sequence). CDR3 in DNA: TGTGCCTGGAGTCGAATGAACACTGAAGCTTTCTTT. Translated: CAWSRMNTEAFF.

The CDR3 is CASILNRDLYGYTF. Here the CDR3 DNA reads TGTGCCAGCATCCTAAACAGGGATTTGTATGGCTACACCTTC. The J gene is TRBJ1-2, the V gene TRBV7-2; a possible D gene is TRBD1 (6 bases). The germline CDR1 and CDR2 sequences are SGHTA and FQGNSA. V dropped 7 bases and J dropped 5 bases, with 17 bases sitting between them. The CDR3 totals 14 residues.

A single count supports this clone. V is TRBV19 and J is TRBJ1-5; D unclear. This CDR3 has 16 amino acids. CDR1 LNHDA and CDR2 SQIVND come from the germline V gene (reference sequence). With 6 bases removed from V and 0 bases from J, the gap between germline ends came to 15 bases. The CDR3 loop reads CASREPGADSNQPQHF. CDR3 nucleotide sequence: TGTGCCAGTAGGGAACCCGGAGCGGATAGCAATCAGCCCCAGCATTTT. Full variable domain (rest looked up from reference TRBV19 and TRBJ1-5): DGGITQSPKYLFRKEGQNVTLSCEQNLNHDAMYWYRQDPGQGLRLIYYSQIVNDFQKGDIAEGYSVSREKKESFPLTVTSAQKNPTAFYLCASREPGADSNQPQHFGDGTRLSIL.

The V and J genes are TRBV2 and TRBJ2-5; D is unclear. Trimming removed 7 bases at V and 1 base at J, with 13 bases between. The CDR3 spans 14 residues. The germline V gene has CDR1 SNHLY and CDR2 FYNNEI. CDR3 DNA sequence: TGTGCCAGCAATCAAGCACTCGCCCAAGAGACCCAGTACTTC. This sequence encodes CASNQALAQETQYF.

This clone was counted between two and nine times. V and J are TRBV6-4 and TRBJ1-1, with 10 bases matching TRBD1. The CDR3 is 19 amino acids. Germline trimming cut 6 bases from V and 1 base from J; bases unmatched to any gene: 17. The germline V gene encodes CDR1 MRHNA and CDR2 SNTAGT. In nucleotides, the CDR3 is TGTGCCAGCAGACCGACCACAACCGGGACAGGGGTCGAGAACACTGAAGCTTTCTTT. This translates into CASRPTTTGTGVENTEAFF.

The chain recombines TRBV6-6 with TRBJ1-3, with TRBD1 identical over 9 bases. Germline-derived CDR1 and CDR2 are MNHNY and SVGAGI (reference sequence). Losses at the gene ends were 4 bases for V and 7 bases for J; bases not matched to a gene: 8. The CDR3 runs 15 residues. CDR3: CASSSPGTGKNTIYF. In DNA form, the CDR3 reads TGTGCCAGCAGTTCTCCCGGGACAGGGAAGAACACCATATATTTT.

The rearrangement links TRBV7-8 to TRBJ1-5; D perhaps matches TRBD1 (5 bases). The length of the CDR3 is 15 residues. Germline V lookup: CDR1 SGHVS, CDR2 FQNEAQ. The V end was cut by 3 bases, the J end by 7 bases, with 16 bases between. The DNA of the CDR3 is TGTGCCAGCAGCTTCTCCGGGACCCTTGGACAGCCCCAGCATTTT. Its protein is CASSFSGTLGQPQHF.

The gene calls are TRBV5-1 and TRBJ1-1; 9 positions agree with TRBD1. V shed 3 bases, J shed 4 bases, and the junction held 10 bases outside the gene matches. This CDR3 region has 16 residues. Looked up from germline, CDR1 is SGHRS and CDR2 is YFSETQ. CDR3 amino acids: CASSSQGARGITEAFF. The CDR3 DNA follows: TGCGCCAGCAGCTCACAGGGGGCTCGGGGAATCACTGAAGCTTTCTTT.